This T cell receptor (beta chain) was profiled in a study of CD8 T cells in ankylosing spondylitis. This clonotype was picked up many times. The antigen is undetermined. TCRdb fed the 5' RACE reads into MiXCR, producing one record per CDR3 protein. The profile shows around 230,000 distinct CDR3 sequences, less than 9.5% of them singletons. Whole-study findings and limits: What appeared characteristic of ankylosing spondylitis blood was a TCR beta motif of several highly homologous variants.

V gave up 4 bases and J gave up 1 base, with 11 bases separating them. Germline assignment: CDR1 SGHRS and CDR2 YFSETQ. The CDR3 covers 14 residues. The receptor comes from a female donor with ankylosing spondylitis or in good health (not recorded which). The rearrangement joins TRBV5-1 to TRBJ1-1; D is possibly TRBD1 (5 bases). The material sequenced was blood, either unsorted or a sorted T cell fraction (not recorded which). The CDR3 protein is CASSPGRTNTEAFF. CDR3 DNA sequence: TGCGCCAGCAGCCCGGGACGGACGAACACTGAAGCTTTCTTT.